The entry that follows covers one T cell receptor (beta chain) sequence. Its antigen remains unknown. The entry originates in a study of CD4+ T cells in melanoma. Some clones are missing from TCRdb's copy, which holds only in-frame ones; the method was immunoSEQ multiplex PCR. The table has about 140,000 clones, about nine tenths seen once. Study-level results: A reported correlation linked neoantigen-specific CD4+ T cells to CD8+, macrophage and B cell function. Neoantigen-specific CD4+ T cells in melanoma reportedly had diverse differentiation states.

CDR1 and CDR2 from the germline V gene are SGHDN and FVKESK. This CDR3 region has 20 residues. Unmatched junction bases numbered 18, after V lost 1 base and J lost 3 bases. The chain employs TRBV14 and TRBJ1-1; 9 nucleotides match TRBD1. The receptor's source is a human donor with melanoma. As DNA, the CDR3 is TGTGCCAGCAGCCAAGCCCTCCTCAGGGGACAGGGATGGGGACACACTGAAGCTTTCTTT. This translates into CASSQALLRGQGWGHTEAFF.